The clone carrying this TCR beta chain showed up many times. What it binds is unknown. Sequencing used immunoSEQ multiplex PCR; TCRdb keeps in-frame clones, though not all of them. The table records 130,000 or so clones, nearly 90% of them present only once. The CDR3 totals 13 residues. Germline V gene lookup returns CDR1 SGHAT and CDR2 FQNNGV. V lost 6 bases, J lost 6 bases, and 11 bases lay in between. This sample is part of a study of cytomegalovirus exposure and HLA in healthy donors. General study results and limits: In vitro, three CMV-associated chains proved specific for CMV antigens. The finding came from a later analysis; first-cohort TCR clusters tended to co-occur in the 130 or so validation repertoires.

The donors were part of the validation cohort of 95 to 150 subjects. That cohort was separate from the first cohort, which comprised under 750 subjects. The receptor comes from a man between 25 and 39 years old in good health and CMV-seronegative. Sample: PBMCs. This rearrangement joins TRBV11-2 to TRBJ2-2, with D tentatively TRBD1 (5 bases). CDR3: CASRPTGSGELFF. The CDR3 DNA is TGTGCCAGCAGACCAACAGGATCCGGGGAGCTGTTTTTT.